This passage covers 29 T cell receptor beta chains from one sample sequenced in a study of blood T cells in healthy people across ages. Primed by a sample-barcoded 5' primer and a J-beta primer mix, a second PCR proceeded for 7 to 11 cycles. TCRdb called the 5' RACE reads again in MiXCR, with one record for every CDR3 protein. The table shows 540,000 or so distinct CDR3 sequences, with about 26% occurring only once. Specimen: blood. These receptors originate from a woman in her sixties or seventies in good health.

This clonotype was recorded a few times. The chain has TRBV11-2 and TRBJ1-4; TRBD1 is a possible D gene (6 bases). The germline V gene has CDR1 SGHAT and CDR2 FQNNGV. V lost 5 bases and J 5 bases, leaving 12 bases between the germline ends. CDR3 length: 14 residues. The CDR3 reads CASSMTGYNEKLFF. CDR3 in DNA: TGTGCCAGCAGCATGACAGGCTACAATGAAAAACTGTTTTTT.

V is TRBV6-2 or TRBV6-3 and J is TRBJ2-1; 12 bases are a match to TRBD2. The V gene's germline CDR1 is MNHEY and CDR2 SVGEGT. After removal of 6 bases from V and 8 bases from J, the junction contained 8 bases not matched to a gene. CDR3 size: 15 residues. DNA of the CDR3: TGTGCCAGCAGCCCTCCTAGCGGGGGGGCTTATGAGCAGTTCTTC. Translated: CASSPPSGGAYEQFF.

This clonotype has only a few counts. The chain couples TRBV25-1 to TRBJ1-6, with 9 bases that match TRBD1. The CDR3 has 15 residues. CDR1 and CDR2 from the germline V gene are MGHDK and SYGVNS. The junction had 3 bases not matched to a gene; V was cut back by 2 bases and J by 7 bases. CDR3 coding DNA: TGTGCCAGCAGTGAACGGGGACAGGGAAATTCACCCCTCCACTTT. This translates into CASSERGQGNSPLHF.

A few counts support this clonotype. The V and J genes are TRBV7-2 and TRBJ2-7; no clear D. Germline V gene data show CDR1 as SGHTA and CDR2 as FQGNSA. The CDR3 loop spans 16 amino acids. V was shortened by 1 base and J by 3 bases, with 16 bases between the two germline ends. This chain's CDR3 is CASSLVPTDPGYEQYF. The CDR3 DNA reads TGTGCCAGCAGCTTAGTTCCTACAGACCCCGGCTACGAGCAGTACTTC.

The CDR3 is CASSFGASGEETQYF. The CDR3 nucleotides read TGCGCCAGCAGCTTCGGGGCTAGCGGGGAAGAGACCCAGTACTTC. J is TRBJ2-5 and V is TRBV5-1, with 9 bases identical to TRBD2. V lost 2 bases to trimming and J lost 3 bases; unmatched junction nucleotides: 5. The CDR3 covers 15 residues. The germline V gene has CDR1 SGHRS and CDR2 YFSETQ.

The CDR3 DNA sequence: TGTGCCAGCAGCTTATCATTGGGTAGTAGCACAGATACGCAGTATTTT. It yields the protein CASSLSLGSSTDTQYF. The V call is TRBV7-2, the J call TRBJ2-3; D gene unclear. Between the trimmed V and J ends, which lost 2 bases and 0 bases, there was a span of 12 bases. CDR1 and CDR2 from the germline V gene are SGHTA and FQGNSA. CDR3 length equals 16 residues.

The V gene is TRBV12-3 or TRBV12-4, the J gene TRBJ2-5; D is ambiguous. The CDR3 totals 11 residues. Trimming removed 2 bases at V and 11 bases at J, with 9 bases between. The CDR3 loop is CASSLKGKQYF. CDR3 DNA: TGTGCCAGCAGTTTAAAGGGAAAGCAGTACTTC.

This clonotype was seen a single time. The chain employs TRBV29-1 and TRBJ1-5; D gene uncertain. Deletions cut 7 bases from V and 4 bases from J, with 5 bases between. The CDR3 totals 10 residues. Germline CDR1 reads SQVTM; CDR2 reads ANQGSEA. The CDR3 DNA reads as TGCAGCGCTCAGAATCAGCCCCAGCATTTT. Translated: CSAQNQPQHF.

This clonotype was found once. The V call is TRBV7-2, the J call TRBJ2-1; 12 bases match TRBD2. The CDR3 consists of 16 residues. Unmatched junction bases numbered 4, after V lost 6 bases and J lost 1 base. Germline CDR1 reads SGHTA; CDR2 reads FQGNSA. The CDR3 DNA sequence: TGTGCCAGCAGACTAGCGGGGGGTCTTTCCTACAATGAGCAGTTCTTC. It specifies CASRLAGGLSYNEQFF.

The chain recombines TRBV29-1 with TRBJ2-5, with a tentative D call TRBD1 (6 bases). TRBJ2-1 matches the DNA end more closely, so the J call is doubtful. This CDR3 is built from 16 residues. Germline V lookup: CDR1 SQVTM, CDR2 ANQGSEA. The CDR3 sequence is CSVERIVGALVNEQFF. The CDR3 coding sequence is TGCAGCGTGGAAAGAATAGTGGGGGCGTTGGTCAATGAGCAGTTCTTC.

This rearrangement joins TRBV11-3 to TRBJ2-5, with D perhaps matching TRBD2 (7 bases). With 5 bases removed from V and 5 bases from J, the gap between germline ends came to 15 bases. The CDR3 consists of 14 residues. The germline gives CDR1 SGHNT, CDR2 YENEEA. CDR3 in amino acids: CASSRRGGIETQYF. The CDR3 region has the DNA TGTGCCAGCAGCAGAAGGGGGGGAATTGAGACCCAGTACTTC.

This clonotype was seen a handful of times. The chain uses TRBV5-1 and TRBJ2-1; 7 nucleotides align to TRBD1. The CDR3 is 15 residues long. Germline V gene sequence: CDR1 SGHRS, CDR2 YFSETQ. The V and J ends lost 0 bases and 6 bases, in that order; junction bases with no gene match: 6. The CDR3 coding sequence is TGCGCCAGCAGCTTGGACGGGACAGCCTTCAATGAGCAGTTCTTC. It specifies CASSLDGTAFNEQFF. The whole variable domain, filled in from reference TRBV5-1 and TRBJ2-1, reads KAGVTQTPRYLIKTRGQQVTLSCSPISGHRSVSWYQQTPGQGLQFLFEYFSETQRNKGNFPGRFSGRQFSNSRSEMNVSTLELGDSALYLCASSLDGTAFNEQFFGPGTRLTVL.

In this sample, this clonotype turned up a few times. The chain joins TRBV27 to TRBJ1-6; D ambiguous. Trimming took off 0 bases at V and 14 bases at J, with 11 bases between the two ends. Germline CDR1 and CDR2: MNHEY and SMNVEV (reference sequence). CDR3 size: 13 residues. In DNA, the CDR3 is TGTGCCAGCAGTTTATCGGGCAGGTTAACCCTCCACTTT. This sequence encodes CASSLSGRLTLHF.

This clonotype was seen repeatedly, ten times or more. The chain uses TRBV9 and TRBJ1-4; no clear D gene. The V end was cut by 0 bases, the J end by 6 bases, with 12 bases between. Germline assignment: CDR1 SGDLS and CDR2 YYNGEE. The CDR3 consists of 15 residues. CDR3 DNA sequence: TGTGCCAGCAGCGTAGGACTCCCGGGATATGAAAAACTGTTTTTT. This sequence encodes CASSVGLPGYEKLFF.

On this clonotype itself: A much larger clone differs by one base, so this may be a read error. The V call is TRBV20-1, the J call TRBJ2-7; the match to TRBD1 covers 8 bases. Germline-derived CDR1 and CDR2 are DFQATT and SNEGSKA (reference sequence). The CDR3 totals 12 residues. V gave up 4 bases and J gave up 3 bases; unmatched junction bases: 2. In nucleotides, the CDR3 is TGCAGTGCTACGACAGGGGACTACGAGCAGTACTTC. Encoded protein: CSATTGDYEQYF.

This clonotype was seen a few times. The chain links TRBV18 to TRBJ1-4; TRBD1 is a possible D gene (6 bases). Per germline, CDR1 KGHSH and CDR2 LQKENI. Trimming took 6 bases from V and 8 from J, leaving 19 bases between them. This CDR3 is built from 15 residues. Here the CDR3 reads CASSSRQDPREKLFF. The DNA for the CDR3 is TGTGCCAGCTCTTCTAGACAGGACCCACGAGAAAAACTGTTTTTT.

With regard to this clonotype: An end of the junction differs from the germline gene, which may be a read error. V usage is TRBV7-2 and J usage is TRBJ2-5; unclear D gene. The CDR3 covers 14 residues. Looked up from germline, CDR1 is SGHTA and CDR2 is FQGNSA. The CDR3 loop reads CASSFFMGQEAQYF. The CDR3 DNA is TGTGCCAGCAGCTTTTTTATGGGCCAAGAGGCCCAGTACTTC.

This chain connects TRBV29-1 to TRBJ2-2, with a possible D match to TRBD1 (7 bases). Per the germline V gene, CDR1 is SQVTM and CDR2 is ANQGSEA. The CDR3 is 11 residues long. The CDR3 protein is CVAGGLGELFF. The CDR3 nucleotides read TGCGTAGCAGGGGGGCTCGGGGAGCTGTTTTTT.

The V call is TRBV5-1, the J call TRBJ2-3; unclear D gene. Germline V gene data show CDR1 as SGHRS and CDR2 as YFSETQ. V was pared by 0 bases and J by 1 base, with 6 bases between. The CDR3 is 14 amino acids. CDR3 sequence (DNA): TGCGCCAGCAGCTTGGCCCTCCGCACAGATACGCAGTATTTT. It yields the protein CASSLALRTDTQYF.

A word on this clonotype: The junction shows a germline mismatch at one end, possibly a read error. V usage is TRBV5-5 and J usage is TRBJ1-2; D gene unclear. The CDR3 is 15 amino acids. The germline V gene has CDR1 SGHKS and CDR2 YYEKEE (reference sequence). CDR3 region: CAGSYLTKNSDGYTF. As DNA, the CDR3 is TGTGCCGGCAGCTATCTAACTAAAAACTCGGATGGCTACACCTTC.

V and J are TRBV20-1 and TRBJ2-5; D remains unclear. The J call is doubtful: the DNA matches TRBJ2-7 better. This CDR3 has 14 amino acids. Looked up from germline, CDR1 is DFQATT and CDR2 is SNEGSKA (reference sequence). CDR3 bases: TGCAGTGCTATAGATCCGGGCAGGACCTACGAGCAGTACTTC. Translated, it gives CSAIDPGRTYEQYF.

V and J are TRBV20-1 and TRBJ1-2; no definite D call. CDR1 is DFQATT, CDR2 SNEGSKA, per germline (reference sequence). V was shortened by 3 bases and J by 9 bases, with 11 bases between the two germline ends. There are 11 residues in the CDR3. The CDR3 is CSASKVSSYTF. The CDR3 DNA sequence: TGCAGTGCTAGTAAGGTCAGCAGCTACACCTTC.

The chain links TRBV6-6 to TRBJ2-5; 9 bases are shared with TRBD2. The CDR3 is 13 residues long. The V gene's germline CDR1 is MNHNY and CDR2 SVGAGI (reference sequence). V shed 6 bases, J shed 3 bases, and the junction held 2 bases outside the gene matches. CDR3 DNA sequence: TGTGCCAGCAGAATAGCGGGGGAAGAGACCCAGTACTTC. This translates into CASRIAGEETQYF.

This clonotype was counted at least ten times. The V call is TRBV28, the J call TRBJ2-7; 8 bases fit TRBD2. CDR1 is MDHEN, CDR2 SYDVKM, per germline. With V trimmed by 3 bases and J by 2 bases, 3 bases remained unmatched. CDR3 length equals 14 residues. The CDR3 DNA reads TGTGCCAGCAGTTTCGGTAGCGGGACCTACGAGCAGTACTTC. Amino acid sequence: CASSFGSGTYEQYF.

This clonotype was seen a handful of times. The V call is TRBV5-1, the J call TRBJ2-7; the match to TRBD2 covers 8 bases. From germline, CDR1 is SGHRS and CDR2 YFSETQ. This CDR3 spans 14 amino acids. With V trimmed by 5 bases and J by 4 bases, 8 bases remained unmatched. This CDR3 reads CASSRGSGDYEQYF. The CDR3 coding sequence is TGCGCCAGCAGTAGGGGTAGCGGGGATTACGAGCAGTACTTC.

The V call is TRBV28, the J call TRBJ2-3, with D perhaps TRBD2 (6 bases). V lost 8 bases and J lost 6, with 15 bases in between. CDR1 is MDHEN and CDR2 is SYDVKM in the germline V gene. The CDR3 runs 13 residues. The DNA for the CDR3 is TGTGCCAGCGGGACTCCCGCAATGGATACGCAGTATTTT. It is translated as CASGTPAMDTQYF.

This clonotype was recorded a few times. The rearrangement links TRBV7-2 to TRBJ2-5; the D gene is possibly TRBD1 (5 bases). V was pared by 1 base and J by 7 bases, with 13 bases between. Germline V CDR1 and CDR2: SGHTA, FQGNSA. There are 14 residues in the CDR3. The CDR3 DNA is TGTGCCAGCAGCTTAGGCCCAGGGTGGGGGACCCAGTACTTC. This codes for CASSLGPGWGTQYF.

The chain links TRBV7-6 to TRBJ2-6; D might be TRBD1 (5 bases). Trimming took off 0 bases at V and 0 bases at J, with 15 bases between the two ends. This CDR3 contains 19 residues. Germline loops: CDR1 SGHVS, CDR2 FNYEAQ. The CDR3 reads CASSLASRELSSGANVLTF. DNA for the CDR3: TGTGCCAGCAGCTTAGCGAGCAGGGAACTATCCTCTGGGGCCAACGTCCTGACTTTC.

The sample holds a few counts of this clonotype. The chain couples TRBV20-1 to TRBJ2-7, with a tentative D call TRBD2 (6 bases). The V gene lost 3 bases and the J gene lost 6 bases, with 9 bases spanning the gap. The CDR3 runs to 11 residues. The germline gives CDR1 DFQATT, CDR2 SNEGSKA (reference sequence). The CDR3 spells CSASGGSEQYF. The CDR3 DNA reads TGCAGTGCTAGTGGGGGGAGCGAGCAGTACTTC.